Following are 25 T cell receptor beta chains from one sample sequenced in a study of shared clonotypes between healthy human individuals. Naive CD8 cells comprised CD45RO-negative, CCR7-positively selected cells, excluding terminally differentiated effector memory CD45RA+ cells. Some clones are missing from TCRdb's copy, which holds only in-frame ones; the method was immunoSEQ multiplex PCR. The data hold about 820,000 clones, with more than 85% observed a single time. The sample consisted of naive CD8+ T cells sorted from blood. Receptors were obtained from a man aged 25-40 years in good health.

V and J are TRBV30 and TRBJ2-3; D is uncertain. Germline V gives CDR1 GTSNPN, CDR2 SVGIG (reference sequence). This CDR3 spans 10 amino acids. V shed 4 bases and J shed 4 bases, with 3 bases lying between them. This CDR3 reads CAWKADTQYF. CDR3 nucleotides: TGTGCCTGGAAGGCAGATACGCAGTATTTT.

The chain joins TRBV6-1 to TRBJ2-7; 9 bases map to TRBD1. V trimming: 6 bases; J trimming: 4 bases; junction bases outside the gene matches: 7. Germline V CDR1 and CDR2: MNHNS, SASEGT. This CDR3 spans 14 amino acids. The CDR3 loop reads CASSMTGGLYEQYF. The CDR3, as DNA: TGTGCCAGCAGCATGACAGGGGGTCTGTACGAGCAGTACTTC.

CDR3 in amino acids: CASSVVEGVAGNTGELFF. CDR3 DNA: TGTGCCAGCAGCGTCGTAGAAGGGGTGGCGGGGAACACCGGGGAGCTGTTTTTT. This chain connects TRBV9 to TRBJ2-2; the D call may be TRBD1 or TRBD2 (5 bases each). With 2 bases removed from V and 1 base from J, the gap between germline ends came to 18 bases. Germline CDR1 SGDLS, CDR2 YYNGEE. CDR3 size: 18 residues. The full variable domain, with the rest looked up from reference TRBV9 and TRBJ2-2, is DSGVTQTPKHLITATGQRVTLRCSPRSGDLSVYWYQQSLDQGLQFLIQYYNGEERAKGNILERFSAQQFPDLHSELNLSSLELGDSALYFCASSVVEGVAGNTGELFFGEGSRLTVL.

This clone was counted a few times. The V and J genes are TRBV27 and TRBJ2-7; D call uncertain. Germline CDR1 and CDR2: MNHEY and SMNVEV (reference sequence). The CDR3 extends over 12 amino acids. Between the trimmed V and J ends, which lost 4 bases and 7 bases, there was a span of 11 bases. CDR3 residues: CASSSFPTEQYF. The DNA for the CDR3 is TGTGCCAGCAGTTCGTTCCCTACAGAGCAGTACTTC.

V and J are TRBV6-1 and TRBJ2-1; perhaps TRBD2 as D (5 bases). With 4 bases removed from V and 3 bases from J, the gap between germline ends came to 13 bases. In germline, CDR1 is MNHNS, CDR2 SASEGT. This CDR3 has 15 amino acids. In nucleotides, the CDR3 is TGTGCCAGCAGTGGGGAGAGCCCCAACTACAATGAGCAGTTCTTC. Amino acid sequence: CASSGESPNYNEQFF.

The count of this clone is one. The genes are TRBV27 and TRBJ1-1, with 7 bases lining up with TRBD1. The germline gives CDR1 MNHEY, CDR2 SMNVEV (reference sequence). The V and J ends lost 4 bases and 3 bases, in that order; junction bases with no gene match: 5. The CDR3 has 14 amino acids. The CDR3 is CASSYRGEHTEAFF. CDR3 nucleotide sequence: TGTGCCAGCAGTTACAGGGGTGAGCACACTGAAGCTTTCTTT.

V and J are TRBV28 and TRBJ2-2, with a possible D match to TRBD2 (6 bases). Germline V gene lookup returns CDR1 MDHEN and CDR2 SYDVKM. Trimming removed 2 bases from V and 6 bases from J, with 7 bases in between. This CDR3 region has 13 residues. CDR3 sequence reads: CASSLPGAGELFF. CDR3 nucleotides: TGTGCCAGCAGTTTACCGGGAGCCGGGGAGCTGTTTTTT.

The chain has TRBV27 and TRBJ2-1, with TRBD2 matching 9 bases. The V segment lost 4 bases and the J segment 2 bases; nucleotides outside the gene matches: 6. Germline values: CDR1 MNHEY, CDR2 SMNVEV (reference sequence). The CDR3 runs 16 residues. The CDR3 DNA follows: TGTGCCAGCAGTTCAGGACTAGCGTGGACCTACAATGAGCAGTTCTTC. It codes for CASSSGLAWTYNEQFF.

V and J are TRBV7-9 and TRBJ2-2; 11 nucleotides agree with TRBD1. The CDR3 totals 17 residues. Germline V gene data show CDR1 as SEHNR and CDR2 as FQNEAQ (reference sequence). Losses at the gene ends were 5 bases for V and 1 base for J; bases not matched to a gene: 6. The CDR3 DNA reads TGTGCCAGCAGCCCTCTCGGGACAGGGGGGAACACCGGGGAGCTGTTTTTT. Encoded protein: CASSPLGTGGNTGELFF.

V gene TRBV2 combines with J gene TRBJ2-1; 8 nucleotides match TRBD1. Germline V CDR1 and CDR2: SNHLY, FYNNEI. J gave up 3 bases and V 4 bases, and 5 bases lay outside the gene matches. CDR3 length: 15 residues. CDR3 nucleotide sequence: TGTGCCAGCAGTGGCGCCGGGACAGGCTACAATGAGCAGTTCTTC. It translates to CASSGAGTGYNEQFF. The full variable domain, in which reference TRBV2 and TRBJ2-1 provide the parts outside the CDR3, is EPEVTQTPSHQVTQMGQEVILRCVPISNHLYFYWYRQILGQKVEFLVSFYNNEISEKSEIFDDQFSVERPDGSNFTLKIRSTKLEDSAMYFCASSGAGTGYNEQFFGPGTRLTVL.

The rearrangement links TRBV28 to TRBJ2-1; D unresolved. There are 14 residues in the CDR3. V gave up 5 bases and J gave up 0 bases, with 8 bases separating them. Germline values: CDR1 MDHEN, CDR2 SYDVKM. The CDR3, as DNA: TGTGCCAGCAGTCCCATCGGCTCCTACAATGAGCAGTTCTTC. Translated, it gives CASSPIGSYNEQFF.

The V call is TRBV28, the J call TRBJ2-5; TRBD2 aligns across 12 bases. The germline CDR1 and CDR2 sequences are MDHEN and SYDVKM. The CDR3 length is 20 residues. The trim removed 5 bases at V and 4 bases at J, leaving 20 bases unmatched. The CDR3 sequence is CASSNPSYPSGRGRRETQYF. CDR3 in DNA: TGTGCCAGCAGTAACCCAAGCTACCCTAGCGGGAGGGGGAGGAGAGAGACCCAGTACTTC.

The chain carries TRBV10-1 and TRBJ2-2; D gene ambiguous. Trimming pared 2 bases from V and 4 bases from J, leaving 5 bases between. The CDR3 runs 13 residues. Germline assignment: CDR1 WNHNN and CDR2 SYGVQD (reference sequence). CDR3 sequence reads: CASSESVTGELFF. The CDR3 bases are TGCGCCAGCAGTGAGAGCGTCACCGGGGAGCTGTTTTTT.

The chain joins TRBV7-8 to TRBJ2-1; D ambiguous. The V and J ends lost 5 bases and 9 bases respectively, with 11 bases between them. CDR3 length: 12 residues. CDR1 and CDR2 from the germline V gene are SGHVS and FQNEAQ. CDR3 amino acids: CASSVNSLEQFF. Written as DNA, the CDR3 is TGTGCCAGCAGCGTCAACAGCCTTGAGCAGTTCTTC.

CDR3 residues: CASSYFGSDEQYF. The CDR3 DNA follows: TGTGCCAGCAGTTATTTTGGGTCCGACGAGCAGTACTTC. V is TRBV6-5 and J is TRBJ2-7; D is ambiguous. The CDR3 runs 13 residues. The V end lost 3 bases, the J end lost 5 bases, and 11 bases lay between the germline ends. Germline CDR1 is MNHEY and CDR2 is SVGAGI.

V and J are TRBV9 and TRBJ1-2; D gene unclear. Germline V gene sequence: CDR1 SGDLS, CDR2 YYNGEE. This CDR3 has 13 residues. V lost 0 bases, J lost 7 bases, and 10 bases lay in between. CDR3 bases: TGTGCCAGCAGCGTAGGTAGGGCCGGTGGCTACACCTTC. Its translation is CASSVGRAGGYTF.

With regard to this clone: The sample contains more than one DNA sequence encoding this CDR3. The chain joins TRBV7-2 to TRBJ2-1; no reliable D call. Per the germline V gene, CDR1 is SGHTA and CDR2 is FQGNSA. CDR3 size: 13 residues. Trimming pared 2 bases from V and 6 bases from J, leaving 8 bases between. The CDR3 sequence is CASSLNLVNEQFF. The DNA of the CDR3 is TGTGCCAGCAGCTTAAATCTCGTCAATGAGCAGTTCTTC.

The chain combines TRBV7-2 with TRBJ2-7, with 10 bases lining up with TRBD2. This CDR3 contains 16 residues. Germline trimming cut 5 bases from V and 4 bases from J; bases unmatched to any gene: 11. Looked up from germline, CDR1 is SGHTA and CDR2 is FQGNSA. CDR3 loop: CASSDSGLAVIYEQYF. The CDR3 coding sequence is TGTGCCAGCAGCGACAGCGGACTAGCGGTAATATACGAGCAGTACTTC.

J is TRBJ2-7 and V is TRBV5-1; TRBD2 matches 7 bases. The CDR3 covers 11 residues. Looked up from germline, CDR1 is SGHRS and CDR2 is YFSETQ. J was trimmed by 4 bases and V by 6 bases; bases with no gene match: 1. The CDR3 sequence: CASTSGYEQYF. The CDR3 DNA reads as TGCGCCAGCACTAGCGGATACGAGCAGTACTTC. Together with reference TRBV5-1 and TRBJ2-7, the CDR3 gives the full variable domain: KAGVTQTPRYLIKTRGQQVTLSCSPISGHRSVSWYQQTPGQGLQFLFEYFSETQRNKGNFPGRFSGRQFSNSRSEMNVSTLELGDSALYLCASTSGYEQYFGPGTRLTVT.

The chain is built from TRBV28 and TRBJ2-1; D is possibly TRBD1 or TRBD2 (5 bases each). Germline lookup yields CDR1 MDHEN and CDR2 SYDVKM. Trimming removed 3 bases at V and 5 bases at J, with 14 bases between. This CDR3 is built from 15 residues. This CDR3 is CASSLGDSLNNEQFF. For the CDR3, the DNA is TGTGCCAGCAGTTTGGGAGACAGTTTAAACAATGAGCAGTTCTTC.

This sequence joins TRBV4-3 and TRBJ2-7, with D tentatively TRBD1 (5 bases). CDR1 and CDR2 (germline): LGHNA, YSLEER. The length of the CDR3 is 13 residues. Trimming took 4 bases from V and 10 from J, leaving 17 bases between them. CDR3 residues: CASSPGISLYQYF. The DNA for the CDR3 is TGCGCCAGCAGCCCAGGGATCAGTTTGTACCAGTACTTC.

In this sample, this clone turned up a few times. The chain joins TRBV19 to TRBJ2-1, with D unresolved. Deletions cut 5 bases from V and 9 bases from J, with 11 bases between. This CDR3 has 12 amino acids. The germline CDR1 and CDR2 sequences are LNHDA and SQIVND (reference sequence). CDR3 in DNA: TGTGCCAGTAGTGAGAGTTCGTCTGAGCAGTTCTTC. Translation gives CASSESSSEQFF.

This chain joins TRBV2 and TRBJ2-7; the match to TRBD2 covers 11 bases. The V gene's germline CDR1 is SNHLY and CDR2 FYNNEI. The CDR3 is 13 residues long. The trim removed 6 bases at V and 5 bases at J, leaving 3 bases unmatched. This CDR3 is CASRIAGGDEQYF. The CDR3 coding sequence is TGTGCCAGCAGAATAGCGGGAGGGGACGAGCAGTACTTC. The full variable domain, rest sourced from reference TRBV2 and TRBJ2-7, is EPEVTQTPSHQVTQMGQEVILRCVPISNHLYFYWYRQILGQKVEFLVSFYNNEISEKSEIFDDQFSVERPDGSNFTLKIRSTKLEDSAMYFCASRIAGGDEQYFGPGTRLTVT.

V and J are TRBV11-2 and TRBJ2-2, with 8 bases aligning to TRBD1. This CDR3 is built from 16 residues. With V trimmed by 7 bases and J by 1 base, 8 bases remained unmatched. Per the germline V gene, CDR1 is SGHAT and CDR2 is FQNNGV. The CDR3 spells CASTPGQGLNTGELFF. The CDR3 DNA sequence: TGTGCCAGCACCCCCGGACAGGGACTGAACACCGGGGAGCTGTTTTTT.

The chain is built from TRBV7-9 and TRBJ1-1; 10 nucleotides line up with TRBD1. V shed 5 bases, J shed 3 bases, and the junction held 6 bases outside the gene matches. Looked up from germline, CDR1 is SEHNR and CDR2 is FQNEAQ (reference sequence). There are 15 residues in the CDR3. DNA for the CDR3: TGTGCCAGCAGCCTACGACAGGGGGCAGACACTGAAGCTTTCTTT. It translates to CASSLRQGADTEAFF.